These T cell receptor beta chains were read from a single sample in a study of T cell responses to AZD1222 COVID-19 vaccine. Assay used: immunoSEQ multiplex PCR; TCRdb lists only in-frame clones, some missing. The sample holds 200,000 to 250,000 clones, about 94% seen once. This specimen consisted of peripheral blood, obtained 28 days after the second dose of the MenACWY control vaccine. Source of these receptors: an adult who received the MenACWY meningococcal vaccine as a control. CDR3s include the opening cysteine and the closing phenylalanine or tryptophan. A D gene is named only where the DNA matches it firmly. Expanded clones are given a class, and other clones once, few, many or no size at all.

clone size	J gene	V gene	D gene	CDR3 DNA	CDR3 protein
NA	TRBJ2-1	TRBV7-3	NA	TGTGCCAGCAGCTTGGACTCTTCCTACAATGAGCAGTTCTTC	CASSLDSSYNEQFF
NA	TRBJ2-1	TRBV21-1	NA	TGTGCCAGCAGCAAAACCCCTGTTTTGTTCAGGGGAAACAATGAGCAGTTCTTC	CASSKTPVLFRGNNEQFF
NA	TRBJ2-3	TRBV3-1/TRBV3-2	NA	TGTGCCAGCAGCTTGCGCAGCGGGAGCACAGATACGCAGTATTTT	CASSLRSGSTDTQYF
NA	TRBJ1-2	TRBV6-2/TRBV6-3	NA	TGTGCCAGCAGTTACGACGTCAATGGCTACACCTTC	CASSYDVNGYTF
NA	TRBJ1-5	TRBV4-2	NA	TGTGCCAGCAGCCAAGAGGAGGCGGCCCCAAATCAGCCCCAGCATTTT	CASSQEEAAPNQPQHF
NA	TRBJ1-1	TRBV5-1	NA	TGCGCCAGCAGCTTGGCCGGGAGGGGAGGGACTGAAGCTTTCTTT	CASSLAGRGGTEAFF
NA	TRBJ1-6	TRBV28	NA	TGTGCCAGCAGTTTGGTACAGAAGAATTCACCCCTCCACTTT	CASSLVQKNSPLHF
NA	TRBJ1-6	TRBV5-5	TRBD1	TGTGCCAGCAGCCCCGATGATTGGGGGGCAGGGGGTAATTCACCCCTCCACTTT	CASSPDDWGAGGNSPLHF
NA	TRBJ1-1	TRBV7-8	TRBD1	TGTGCCAGCAGTCCCGGGACAGGGGGTTTTGGCACTGAAGCTTTCTTT	CASSPGTGGFGTEAFF
NA	TRBJ1-6	TRBV7-8	TRBD1	TGTGCCAGCAGCTCCGGGACAGTTAATAATTCACCCCTCCACTTT	CASSSGTVNNSPLHF
NA	TRBJ2-7	TRBV5-1	TRBD1	TGCGCCAGCAGCAAATCGGGACAGAACTACGAGCAGTACTTC	CASSKSGQNYEQYF
NA	TRBJ2-5	TRBV28	NA	TGTGCCAGCAGTTTATTTTGGGGTGAGACCCAGTACTTC	CASSLFWGETQYF
NA	TRBJ2-2	TRBV10-3	NA	TGTGCCATCATGGCCGCTCTAGCCGGGGAGCTGTTTTTT	CAIMAALAGELFF
once	TRBJ2-7	TRBV5-1	TRBD1	TGCGCCAGCAGCTTGGGGGACAGCGCCTACGAGCAGTACTTC	CASSLGDSAYEQYF
NA	TRBJ2-7	TRBV6-2/TRBV6-3	NA	TGTGCCAGCAGTTACTACTACGAGCAGTACTTC	CASSYYYEQYF
once	TRBJ1-5	TRBV7-8	NA	TGTGCCAGCAGCTTAAGAAGCAATCAGCCCCAGCATTTT	CASSLRSNQPQHF
NA	TRBJ1-1	TRBV10-3	NA	TGTGCCAGCAAGGAAGGGGCCGGGGCTTTCTTT	CASKEGAGAFF
once	TRBJ2-1	TRBV5-4	NA	TGTGCCAGCAGCTCCGAGGGGGGGGGCAATGAGCAGTTCTTC	CASSSEGGGNEQFF
few	TRBJ1-4	TRBV7-9	TRBD1	TGTGCCAGCAGCCCACAAACGGACAGGGAAGATGAAAAACTGTTTTTT	CASSPQTDREDEKLFF
NA	TRBJ1-2	TRBV19	NA	TGTGCCAGTAGTCTACGACTCGCGGGTGGCTACACCTTC	CASSLRLAGGYTF
NA	TRBJ1-2	TRBV4-1	TRBD1	TGCGCCACCTCAAGGCCAGGGGGCCGAGGCTACACCTTC	CATSRPGGRGYTF
NA	TRBJ2-2	TRBV7-9	NA	TGTGCCAGCAGCTACCTCAGGGATTCCGGGGAGCTGTTTTTT	CASSYLRDSGELFF
NA	TRBJ2-3	TRBV10-2	TRBD2	TGCGCCAGCAGTGGGCAGCGGGGGGCCTACAGCACAGATACGCAGTATTTT	CASSGQRGAYSTDTQYF
NA	TRBJ2-1	TRBV10-3	TRBD2	TGTGCCATCAGCAGCGGGAGGACCTACAATGAGCAGTTCTTC	CAISSGRTYNEQFF
NA	TRBJ2-1	TRBV6-5	TRBD1	TGTGCCAGCAGTCGACAGGGGGGGAACAATGAGCAGTTCTTC	CASSRQGGNNEQFF
NA	TRBJ1-2	TRBV19	TRBD1	TGTGCCAGTAGGGGACAGGGGGTTTGGTTTGGCTACACCTTC	CASRGQGVWFGYTF
NA	TRBJ2-2	TRBV29-1	NA	TGCAGCTTTGAGGACGGAAACACCGGGGAGCTGTTTTTT	CSFEDGNTGELFF
NA	TRBJ1-5	TRBV28	NA	TGTGCCAGCAGTGCCCCGGGGGCTGGCAATCAGCCCCAGCATTTT	CASSAPGAGNQPQHF
NA	TRBJ2-7	TRBV6-2/TRBV6-3	TRBD2	TGTGCCAGCAGTCAGCGGGGGGTGAACTTACGAGAGCAGTACTTC	CASSQRGVNLREQYF
NA	TRBJ1-2	TRBV19	NA	TGTGCCAGTAGTATAGTAATGGCAGACACCTATGGCTACACCTTC	CASSIVMADTYGYTF
NA	TRBJ1-5	TRBV7-7	TRBD1	TGTGCTAGCAGCTTAGGGGACAGGGCCAACCAGCCCCAGCATTTT	CASSLGDRANQPQHF
NA	TRBJ2-1	TRBV12-1	NA	TGTGCCAGCAGCTTCCGACGGTTCTCCTACAATGAGCAGTTCTTC	CASSFRRFSYNEQFF
NA	TRBJ1-5	TRBV27	NA	TGTGCCAGCAGTTTATCCAGGGGTGGACAGCCCCAGCATTTT	CASSLSRGGQPQHF
NA	TRBJ2-5	TRBV2	NA	TGTGCCAGCAGGGAACAGGGTTCTTCGCAGACCCAGTACTTC	CASREQGSSQTQYF
NA	TRBJ2-7	TRBV19	TRBD1	TGTGCCAGTAGTGAAGCCGGGACAGGGACCTACGAGCAGTACTTC	CASSEAGTGTYEQYF
NA	TRBJ1-5	TRBV27	NA	TGTGCCAGCAGTTTATTTCGGGGCGATCAGCCCCAGCATTTT	CASSLFRGDQPQHF
NA	TRBJ2-1	TRBV4-2	NA	TGTGCCAGCAGCCAAGACCGAACCGACTCATGGCAGTTCTTC	CASSQDRTDSWQFF
NA	TRBJ1-1	TRBV5-6	TRBD1	TGTGCCAGCAGCTTGCAGACAGGGGGCTACGCTGAAGCTTTCTTT	CASSLQTGGYAEAFF
NA	TRBJ2-6	TRBV7-3	NA	TGTGCCAGCAGCGCACGGGGAAGTGGGGCCAACGTCCTGACTTTC	CASSARGSGANVLTF
once	TRBJ1-6	TRBV27	NA	TGTGCCAGCAGTTTTCCGGGGGCGCGGAATTCACCCCTCCACTTT	CASSFPGARNSPLHF
NA	TRBJ2-1	TRBV3-1/TRBV3-2	NA	TGTGCCAGCAGCCAAGATCCCAGGGATGAGCAGTTCTTC	CASSQDPRDEQFF
NA	TRBJ1-1	TRBV14	NA	TGTGCCAGCAGTCCGCTGAACACTGAAGCTTTCTTT	CASSPLNTEAFF
NA	TRBJ1-1	TRBV9	NA	TGTGCCAGCAGCGTATCGGACCGAGCTTTCTTT	CASSVSDRAFF
once	TRBJ1-5	TRBV28	TRBD1	TGTGCCAGCCACGCGACAGGGCGCGGGGGGCAGCCCCAGCATTTT	CASHATGRGGQPQHF